This T cell receptor beta chain was retrieved from a study of spatial heterogeneity in lung cancer. The overall study: Raw reads contained each unique TCR and UMI combination more than ten times on average.

Time point denoted: sample taken at primary tumor resection. Without sorting, whole RNA was sequenced from tumor, nontumor lung or frozen PBMC. With V trimmed by 0 bases and J by 6 bases, 7 bases remained unmatched. Per the germline V gene, CDR1 is SGDLS and CDR2 is YYNGEE. The CDR3 is 16 residues long. Regarding the study as a whole: Blood carried ubiquitous expanded tumor TCRs more at resection than follow-up.

This clonotype was detected a few times. No antigen is known for it. Every individual TCR cDNA molecule carried its own unique molecular identifier, which allowed correction of PCR and sequencing errors. MiXCR, run by TCRdb on the 5' RACE reads, gives a single entry per CDR3 protein. Of tens of thousands of distinct CDR3 sequences in the sample, approximately 21% are singletons; the top ten hold approximately 5.6%. V and J are TRBV9 and TRBJ2-3; 10 bases are a match to TRBD2. The TCR was taken from a male donor with early-stage non-small cell lung cancer. The sample here was PBMCs, taken at surgery. CDR3 in amino acids: CASSVGASGGRDTQYF. CDR3 DNA: TGTGCCAGCAGCGTAGGTGCTAGCGGGGGTAGGGATACGCAGTATTTT.